These 11 T cell receptor beta chains originate from one sample sequenced in a study of blood T cell repertoires in COVID-19 (dated by TCRdb to about 2020). Receptor libraries were prepared by the immunoSEQ multiplex PCR assay. TCRdb provides this immuneACCESS table in a form limited to in-frame rearrangements. Some clones are lacking; in checked studies, under half of them reflect an unresolved V gene, and why the rest are absent is not known. The sample includes under 500,000 clones, with about 89% observed a single time. 4.3% of the sample is held by the ten biggest clonotypes. Sequences were obtained from peripheral blood. These TCRs come from a young woman with acute or convalescent COVID-19.

This clone has a handful of counts. V and J are TRBV6-6 and TRBJ1-2; D not resolved. Germline loops: CDR1 MNHNY, CDR2 SVGAGI (reference sequence). The germline V and J ends were trimmed by 6 bases and 6 bases, with 14 bases remaining between them. The CDR3 extends over 13 amino acids. The DNA for the CDR3 is TGTGCCAGCAGCCATAGCCGGGAGGATGGCTACACCTTC. Its protein is CASSHSREDGYTF.

V gene TRBV6-5 combines with J gene TRBJ2-2; perhaps TRBD2 as D (6 bases). The CDR3 consists of 13 residues. V lost 6 bases, J lost 9 bases, and 14 bases lay in between. Germline CDR1 and CDR2: MNHEY and SVGAGI. The CDR3 here is CASSPDAGRELFF. In DNA form, the CDR3 reads TGTGCCAGCAGCCCCGATGCGGGGAGGGAGCTGTTTTTT.

J is TRBJ2-7 and V is TRBV18; D ambiguous. There are 13 residues in the CDR3. Trimming took off 2 bases at V and 1 base at J, with 6 bases between the two ends. Germline-derived CDR1 and CDR2 are KGHSH and LQKENI. The CDR3 sequence: CASSPAQSYEQYF. The CDR3 DNA reads as TGTGCCAGCTCACCAGCCCAGTCCTACGAGCAGTACTTC.

The chain has TRBV29-1 and TRBJ2-7; weak D call: TRBD2 (5 bases). Germline lookup yields CDR1 SQVTM and CDR2 ANQGSEA. CDR3 length equals 12 residues. V gave up 5 bases and J gave up 0 bases, with 8 bases separating them. The CDR3 sequence: CSVRRDSYEQYF. Written as DNA, the CDR3 is TGCAGCGTTCGACGGGACTCCTACGAGCAGTACTTC.

The chain links TRBV5-1 to TRBJ1-4, with D possibly TRBD1 on 6 matching bases. Between the trimmed V and J ends, which lost 2 bases and 0 bases, there was a span of 11 bases. The CDR3 length is 16 residues. CDR1 and CDR2 (germline): SGHRS, YFSETQ. The CDR3 sequence is CASSLSGVATNEKLFF. In DNA, the CDR3 is TGCGCCAGCAGCTTATCAGGGGTTGCAACTAATGAAAAACTGTTTTTT.

The chain combines TRBV5-1 with TRBJ1-6; possibly TRBD1 for D (6 bases). Germline values: CDR1 SGHRS, CDR2 YFSETQ. There are 14 residues in the CDR3. V was trimmed by 4 bases and J by 7 bases, leaving 12 bases between them. CDR3 residues: CASSTTGGNSPLHF. Written as DNA, the CDR3 is TGCGCCAGCAGCACGACAGGAGGAAATTCACCCCTCCACTTT.

This chain joins TRBV5-6 and TRBJ1-4; D may be TRBD1 (6 bases). Germline V CDR1 and CDR2: SGHDT, YYEEEE. Trimming took 3 bases from V and 7 from J, leaving 10 bases between them. The CDR3 totals 13 residues. CDR3 amino acids: CASSSLGAEKLFF. The CDR3 region has the DNA TGTGCCAGCAGCTCCCTGGGGGCTGAAAAACTGTTTTTT.

The V and J genes are TRBV30 and TRBJ1-2, with TRBD1 matching over 7 bases. Germline CDR1 is GTSNPN and CDR2 is SVGIG (reference sequence). This CDR3 comprises 14 residues. V lost 2 bases to trimming and J lost 4 bases; unmatched junction nucleotides: 7. CDR3: CAWSITGAFYGYTF. CDR3 coding DNA: TGTGCCTGGAGTATTACAGGGGCCTTCTATGGCTACACCTTC. Combining the CDR3 with reference TRBV30 and TRBJ1-2 gives the whole variable domain SQTIHQWPATLVQPVGSPLSLECTVEGTSNPNLYWYRQAAGRGLQLLFYSVGIGQISSEVPQNLSASRPQDRQFILSSKKLLLSDSGFYLCAWSITGAFYGYTFGSGTRLTVV.

This clone has a handful of counts. The V call is TRBV27, the J call TRBJ2-1; D is perhaps TRBD2 (6 bases). V shed 2 bases and J shed 8 bases, with 13 bases lying between them. The CDR3 spans 14 residues. Germline V lookup: CDR1 MNHEY, CDR2 SMNVEV (reference sequence). The DNA of the CDR3 is TGTGCCAGCAGTTTACTTGGAGGGTTTGATGAGCAGTTCTTC. Translating gives CASSLLGGFDEQFF.

The chain links TRBV30 to TRBJ1-5; D ambiguous. There are 14 residues in the CDR3. The germline V gene encodes CDR1 GTSNPN and CDR2 SVGIG (reference sequence). V was pared by 3 bases and J by 0 bases, with 9 bases between. CDR3 in amino acids: CAWSAVHSNQPQHF. As DNA, the CDR3 is TGTGCCTGGAGCGCGGTCCATAGCAATCAGCCCCAGCATTTT. Combining the CDR3 with reference TRBV30 and TRBJ1-5 gives the whole variable domain SQTIHQWPATLVQPVGSPLSLECTVEGTSNPNLYWYRQAAGRGLQLLFYSVGIGQISSEVPQNLSASRPQDRQFILSSKKLLLSDSGFYLCAWSAVHSNQPQHFGDGTRLSIL.

The V and J genes are TRBV7-2 and TRBJ2-1, with 8 bases matching TRBD2. This CDR3 contains 14 residues. CDR1 is SGHTA, CDR2 FQGNSA, per germline. After removal of 6 bases from V and 5 bases from J, the junction contained 6 bases not matched to a gene. The CDR3 DNA reads TGTGCCAGCAGATACAGCGGGGGACACAATGAGCAGTTCTTC. The encoded protein is CASRYSGGHNEQFF.